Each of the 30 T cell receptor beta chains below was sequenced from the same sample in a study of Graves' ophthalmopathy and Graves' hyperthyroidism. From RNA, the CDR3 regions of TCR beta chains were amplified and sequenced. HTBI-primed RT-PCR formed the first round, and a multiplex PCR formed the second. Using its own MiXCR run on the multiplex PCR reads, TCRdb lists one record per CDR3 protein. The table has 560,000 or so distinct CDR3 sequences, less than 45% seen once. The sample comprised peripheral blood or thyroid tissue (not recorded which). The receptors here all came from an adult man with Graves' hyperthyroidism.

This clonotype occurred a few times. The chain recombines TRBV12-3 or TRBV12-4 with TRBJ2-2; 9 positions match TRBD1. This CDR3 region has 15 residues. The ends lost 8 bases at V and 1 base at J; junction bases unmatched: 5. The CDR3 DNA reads TGTGCCAGCGGGCGGACAGGGGAGAACACCGGGGAGCTGTTTTTT. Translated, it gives CASGRTGENTGELFF.

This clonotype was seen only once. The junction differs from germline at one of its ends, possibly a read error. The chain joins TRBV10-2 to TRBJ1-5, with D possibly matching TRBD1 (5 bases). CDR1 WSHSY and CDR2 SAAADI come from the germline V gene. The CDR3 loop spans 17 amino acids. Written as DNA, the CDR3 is TGTGCCAGCAGTTTTAGCCCCGTCCGGGACCTCCCTCAGCCCCAGCATTTT. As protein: CASSFSPVRDLPQPQHF.

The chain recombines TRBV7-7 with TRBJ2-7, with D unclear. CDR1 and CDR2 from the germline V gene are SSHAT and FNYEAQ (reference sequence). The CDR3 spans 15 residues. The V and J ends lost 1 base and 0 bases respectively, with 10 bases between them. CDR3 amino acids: CASSLEPHTSYEQYF. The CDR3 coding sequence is TGTGCCAGCAGCTTAGAACCTCACACCTCCTACGAGCAGTACTTC.

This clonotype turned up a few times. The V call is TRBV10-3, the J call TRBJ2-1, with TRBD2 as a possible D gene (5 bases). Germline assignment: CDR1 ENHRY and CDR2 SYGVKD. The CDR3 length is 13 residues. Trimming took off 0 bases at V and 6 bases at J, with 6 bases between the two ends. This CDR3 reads CAISESLANEQFF. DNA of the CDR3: TGTGCCATCAGTGAGTCCCTAGCCAATGAGCAGTTCTTC.

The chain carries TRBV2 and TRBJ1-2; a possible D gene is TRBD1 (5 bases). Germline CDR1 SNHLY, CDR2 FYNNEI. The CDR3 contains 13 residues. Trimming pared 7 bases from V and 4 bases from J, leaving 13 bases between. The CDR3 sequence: CASTLTASYGYTF. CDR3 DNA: TGTGCCAGCACCCTGACAGCAAGCTATGGCTACACCTTC.

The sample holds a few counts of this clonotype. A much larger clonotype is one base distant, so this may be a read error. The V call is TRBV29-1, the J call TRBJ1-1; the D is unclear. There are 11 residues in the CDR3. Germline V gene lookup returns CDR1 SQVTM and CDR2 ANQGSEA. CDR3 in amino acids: CSVVQNTEASF. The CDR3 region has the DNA TGCAGCGTGGTGCAGAACACTGAAGCTTCCTTT.

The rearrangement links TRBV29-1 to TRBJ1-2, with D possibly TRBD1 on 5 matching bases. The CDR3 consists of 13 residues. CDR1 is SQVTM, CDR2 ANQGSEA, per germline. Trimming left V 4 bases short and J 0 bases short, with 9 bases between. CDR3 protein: CSVVRESNYGYTF. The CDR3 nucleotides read TGCAGCGTTGTCAGGGAATCTAACTATGGCTACACCTTC.

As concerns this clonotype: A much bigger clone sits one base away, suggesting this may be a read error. CDR3 amino acids: CASSHFQVQETQYF. CDR3 coding DNA: TGTGCCAGCAGCCACTTCCAGGTACAAGAGACCCAGTACTTC. The chain recombines TRBV7-3 with TRBJ2-5, with D unclear. CDR3 size: 14 residues. Deletions cut 5 bases from V and 2 bases from J, with 12 bases between. Germline CDR1 reads SGHTA; CDR2 reads FQGTGA. Full variable domain (remainder filled in from reference TRBV7-3 and TRBJ2-5): GAGVSQTPSNKVTEKGKYVELRCDPISGHTALYWYRQSLGQGPEFLIYFQGTGAADDSGLPNDRFFAVRPEGSVSTLKIQRTERGDSAVYLCASSHFQVQETQYFGPGTRLLVL.

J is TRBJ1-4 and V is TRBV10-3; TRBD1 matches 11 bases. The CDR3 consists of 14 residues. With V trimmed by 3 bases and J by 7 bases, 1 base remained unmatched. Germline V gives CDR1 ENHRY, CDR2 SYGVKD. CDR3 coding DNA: TGTGCCATCAGTGACGGGACAGGGGGTGAAAAACTGTTTTTT. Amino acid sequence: CAISDGTGGEKLFF.

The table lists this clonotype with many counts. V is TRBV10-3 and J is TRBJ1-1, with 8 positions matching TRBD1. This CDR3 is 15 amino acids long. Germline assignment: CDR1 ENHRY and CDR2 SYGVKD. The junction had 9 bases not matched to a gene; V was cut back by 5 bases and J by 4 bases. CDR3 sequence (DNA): TGTGCCATCAGTACAGGGGGTTTTGAGGGCACTGAAGCTTTCTTT. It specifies CAISTGGFEGTEAFF.

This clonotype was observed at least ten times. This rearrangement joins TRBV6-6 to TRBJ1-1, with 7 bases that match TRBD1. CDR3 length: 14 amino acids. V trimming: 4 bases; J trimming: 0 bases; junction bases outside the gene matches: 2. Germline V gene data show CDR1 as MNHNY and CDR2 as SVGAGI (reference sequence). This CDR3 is CASSWGQLNTEAFF. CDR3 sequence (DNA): TGTGCCAGCAGTTGGGGACAGTTGAACACTGAAGCTTTCTTT.

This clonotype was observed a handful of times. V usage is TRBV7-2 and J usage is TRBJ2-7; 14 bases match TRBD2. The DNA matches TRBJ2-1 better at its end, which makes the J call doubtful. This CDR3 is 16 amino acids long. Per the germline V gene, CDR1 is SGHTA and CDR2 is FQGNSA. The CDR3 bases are TGTGCCAGCAGCTTTCCGACTAGCGGGAGGGCGAATGAGCAGTTCTTC. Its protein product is CASSFPTSGRANEQFF.

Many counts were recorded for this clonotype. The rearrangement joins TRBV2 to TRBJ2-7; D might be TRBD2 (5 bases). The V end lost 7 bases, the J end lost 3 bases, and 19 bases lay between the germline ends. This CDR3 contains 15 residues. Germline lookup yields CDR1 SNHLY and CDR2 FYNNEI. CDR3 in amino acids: CASTGLAQPSYEQYF. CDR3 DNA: TGTGCCAGCACGGGGTTGGCTCAGCCGAGCTACGAGCAGTACTTC.

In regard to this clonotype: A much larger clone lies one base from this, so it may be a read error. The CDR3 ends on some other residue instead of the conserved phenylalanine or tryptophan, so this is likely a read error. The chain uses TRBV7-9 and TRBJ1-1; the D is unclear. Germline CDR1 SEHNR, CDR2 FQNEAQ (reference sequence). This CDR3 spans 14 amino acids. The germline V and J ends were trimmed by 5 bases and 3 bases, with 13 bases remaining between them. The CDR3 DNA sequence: TGTGCCAGCAGCCGCCTCGGACTCTACACTGAAGCTTTCGTT. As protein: CASSRLGLYTEAFV.

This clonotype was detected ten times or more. CDR3 in DNA: TGTGCCAGCAGTGACTCGATGGGGGGGCCCCAGCATTTT. It translates to CASSDSMGGPQHF. V usage is TRBV6-4 and J usage is TRBJ1-5; the D gene is possibly TRBD1 (5 bases). Germline CDR1 and CDR2: MRHNA and SNTAGT. CDR3 length: 13 amino acids. Trimming removed 0 bases from V and 9 bases from J, with 9 bases in between.

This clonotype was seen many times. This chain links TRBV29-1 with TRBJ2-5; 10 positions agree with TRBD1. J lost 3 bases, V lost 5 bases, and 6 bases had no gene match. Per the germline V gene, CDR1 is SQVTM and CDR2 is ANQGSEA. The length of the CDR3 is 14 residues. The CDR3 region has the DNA TGCAGCGTTAGCGACAGGGGGCAAGAAGAGACCCAGTACTTC. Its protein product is CSVSDRGQEETQYF.

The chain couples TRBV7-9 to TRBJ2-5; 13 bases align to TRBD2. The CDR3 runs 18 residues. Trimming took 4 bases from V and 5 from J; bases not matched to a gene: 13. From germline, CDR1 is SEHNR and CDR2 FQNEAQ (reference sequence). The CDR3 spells CASSYGLAGVKVEETQYF. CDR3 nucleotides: TGTGCCAGCAGCTACGGACTAGCGGGAGTAAAGGTGGAGGAGACCCAGTACTTC.

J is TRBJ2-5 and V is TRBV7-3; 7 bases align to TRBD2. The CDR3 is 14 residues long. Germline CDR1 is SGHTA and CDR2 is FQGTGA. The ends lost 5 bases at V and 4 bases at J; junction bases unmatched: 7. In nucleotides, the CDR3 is TGTGCCAGCAGCCCCGGTGTAGCGGGAGAGACCCAGTACTTC. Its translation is CASSPGVAGETQYF.

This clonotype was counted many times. The CDR3 sequence: CATSDRRDRVIMQETQYF. As DNA, the CDR3 is TGTGCCACCAGTGACCGCCGGGACAGGGTTATTATGCAAGAGACCCAGTACTTC. The rearrangement joins TRBV24-1 to TRBJ2-5; 9 nucleotides match TRBD1. V lost 4 bases, J lost 2 bases, and 13 bases stayed unmatched. Germline-derived CDR1 and CDR2 are KGHDR and SFDVKD. This CDR3 contains 18 residues.

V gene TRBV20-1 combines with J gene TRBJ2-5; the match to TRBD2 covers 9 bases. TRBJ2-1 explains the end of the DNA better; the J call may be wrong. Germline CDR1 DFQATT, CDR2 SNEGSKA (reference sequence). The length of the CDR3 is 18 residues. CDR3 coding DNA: TGCAGTGCTAGAGATGGGGCATTACCAGCGGGAGGACCCAATGAGCAGTTCTTC. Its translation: CSARDGALPAGGPNEQFF.

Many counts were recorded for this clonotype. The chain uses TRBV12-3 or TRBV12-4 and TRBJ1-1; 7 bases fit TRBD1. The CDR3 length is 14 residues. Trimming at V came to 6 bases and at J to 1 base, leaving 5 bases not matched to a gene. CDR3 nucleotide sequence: TGTGCCAGCAGCCTACAGGGGACGAACACTGAAGCTTTCTTT. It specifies CASSLQGTNTEAFF.

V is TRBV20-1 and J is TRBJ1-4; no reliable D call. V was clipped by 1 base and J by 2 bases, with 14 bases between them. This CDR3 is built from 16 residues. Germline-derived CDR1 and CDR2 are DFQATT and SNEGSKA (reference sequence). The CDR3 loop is CSARASAQGTNEKLFF. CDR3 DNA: TGCAGTGCTAGAGCTAGCGCCCAAGGCACTAATGAAAAACTGTTTTTT.

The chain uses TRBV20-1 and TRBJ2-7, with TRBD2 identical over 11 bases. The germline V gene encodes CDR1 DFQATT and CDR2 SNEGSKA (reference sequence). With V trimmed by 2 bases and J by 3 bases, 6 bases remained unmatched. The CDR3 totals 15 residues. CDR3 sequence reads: CSARLAGGPIYEQYF. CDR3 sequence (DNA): TGCAGTGCTAGACTAGCGGGAGGCCCGATCTACGAGCAGTACTTC.

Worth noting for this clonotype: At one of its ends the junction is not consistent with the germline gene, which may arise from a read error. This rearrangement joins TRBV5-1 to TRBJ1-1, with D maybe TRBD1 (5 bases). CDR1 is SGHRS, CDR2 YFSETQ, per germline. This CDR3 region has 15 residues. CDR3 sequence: CASSLLGDGNTEAFF. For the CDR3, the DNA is TGTGCCAGCAGCTTGTTGGGGGACGGGAACACTGAAGCTTTCTTT. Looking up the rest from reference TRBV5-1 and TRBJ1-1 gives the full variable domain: KAGVTQTPRYLIKTRGQQVTLSCSPISGHRSVSWYQQTPGQGLQFLFEYFSETQRNKGNFPGRFSGRQFSNSRSEMNVSTLELGDSALYLCASSLLGDGNTEAFFGQGTRLTVV.

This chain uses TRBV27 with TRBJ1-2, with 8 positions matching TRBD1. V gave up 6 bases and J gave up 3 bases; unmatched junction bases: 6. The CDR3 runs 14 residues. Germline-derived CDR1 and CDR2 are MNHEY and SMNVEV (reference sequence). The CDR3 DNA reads TGTGCCAGCAGGGGACTGGACAGGGACTATGGCTACACCTTC. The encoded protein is CASRGLDRDYGYTF.

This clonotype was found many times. The CDR3, as DNA: TGTGCCAGCAGTTTAGGGGAGCCGGCTGTAGAGCAGTACTTC. Translation: CASSLGEPAVEQYF. The gene calls are TRBV12-3 or TRBV12-4 and TRBJ2-7; D is possibly TRBD2 (5 bases). The CDR3 contains 14 residues. The V and J ends lost 1 base and 7 bases respectively, with 14 bases between them.

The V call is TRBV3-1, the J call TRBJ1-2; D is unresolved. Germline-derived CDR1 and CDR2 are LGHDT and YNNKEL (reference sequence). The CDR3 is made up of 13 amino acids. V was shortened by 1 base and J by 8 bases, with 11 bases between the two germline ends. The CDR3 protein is CASSQGVIRGYTF. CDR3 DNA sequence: TGTGCCAGCAGCCAAGGGGTAATTAGAGGCTACACCTTC.

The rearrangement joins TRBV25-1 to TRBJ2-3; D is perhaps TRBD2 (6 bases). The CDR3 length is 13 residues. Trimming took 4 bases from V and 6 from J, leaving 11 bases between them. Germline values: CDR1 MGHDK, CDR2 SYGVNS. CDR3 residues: CASSAGRMDTQYF. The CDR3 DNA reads TGTGCCAGCAGTGCGGGGAGGATGGATACGCAGTATTTT.

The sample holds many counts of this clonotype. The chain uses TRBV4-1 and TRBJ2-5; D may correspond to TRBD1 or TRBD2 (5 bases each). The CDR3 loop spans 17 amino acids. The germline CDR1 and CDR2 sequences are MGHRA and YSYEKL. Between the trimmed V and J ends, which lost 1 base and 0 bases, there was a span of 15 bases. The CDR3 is CASSQVGQGADQETQYF. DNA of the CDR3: TGCGCCAGCAGCCAAGTCGGCCAGGGAGCAGACCAAGAGACCCAGTACTTC.

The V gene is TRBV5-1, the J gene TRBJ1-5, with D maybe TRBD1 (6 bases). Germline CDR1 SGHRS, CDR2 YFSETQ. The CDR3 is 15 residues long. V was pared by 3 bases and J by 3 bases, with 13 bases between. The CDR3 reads CASSYSGDINQPQHF. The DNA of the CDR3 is TGCGCCAGCAGCTACTCTGGGGACATCAATCAGCCCCAGCATTTT.